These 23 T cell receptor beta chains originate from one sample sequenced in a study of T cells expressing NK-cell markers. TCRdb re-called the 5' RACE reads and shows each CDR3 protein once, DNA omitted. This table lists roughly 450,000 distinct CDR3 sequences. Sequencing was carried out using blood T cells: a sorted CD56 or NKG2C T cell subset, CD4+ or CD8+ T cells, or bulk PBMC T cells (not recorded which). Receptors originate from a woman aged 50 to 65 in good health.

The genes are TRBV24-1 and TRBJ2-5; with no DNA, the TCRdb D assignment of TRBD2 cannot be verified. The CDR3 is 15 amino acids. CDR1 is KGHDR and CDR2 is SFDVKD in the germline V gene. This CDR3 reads CATSDYGGGRETQYF.

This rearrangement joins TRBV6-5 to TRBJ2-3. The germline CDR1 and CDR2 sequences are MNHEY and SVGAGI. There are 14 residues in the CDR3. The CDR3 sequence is CASSRTHGADTQYF.

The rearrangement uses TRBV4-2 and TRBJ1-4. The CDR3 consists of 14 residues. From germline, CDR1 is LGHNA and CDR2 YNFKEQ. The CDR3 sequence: CASSQVGQNEKLFF.

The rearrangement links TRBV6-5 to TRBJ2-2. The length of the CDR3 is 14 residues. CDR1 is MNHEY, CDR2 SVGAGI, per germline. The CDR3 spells CASSYSSVTGELFF.

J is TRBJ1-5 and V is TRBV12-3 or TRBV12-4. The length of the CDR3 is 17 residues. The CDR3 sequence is CASSFRPWASQNQPQHF.

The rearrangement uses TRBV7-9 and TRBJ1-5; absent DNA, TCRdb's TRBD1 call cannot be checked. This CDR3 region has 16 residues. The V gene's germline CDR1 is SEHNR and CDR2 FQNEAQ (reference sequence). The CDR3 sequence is CASSLVGQHSNQPQHF.

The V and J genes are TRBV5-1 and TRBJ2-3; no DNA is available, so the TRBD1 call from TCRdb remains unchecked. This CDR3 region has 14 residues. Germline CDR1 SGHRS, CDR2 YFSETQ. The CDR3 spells CASSPGGDTDTQYF.

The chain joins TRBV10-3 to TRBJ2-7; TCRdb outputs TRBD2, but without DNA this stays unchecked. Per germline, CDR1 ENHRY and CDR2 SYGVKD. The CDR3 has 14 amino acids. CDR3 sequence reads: CAIRQGGYQVEQYF.

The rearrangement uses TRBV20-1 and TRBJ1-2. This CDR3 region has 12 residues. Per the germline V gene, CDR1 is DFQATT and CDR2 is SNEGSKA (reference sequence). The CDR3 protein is CSAASGGGGYTF.

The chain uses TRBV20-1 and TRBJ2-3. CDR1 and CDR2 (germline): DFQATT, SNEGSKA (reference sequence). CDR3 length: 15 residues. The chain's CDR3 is CSARLSAVTTDTQYF.

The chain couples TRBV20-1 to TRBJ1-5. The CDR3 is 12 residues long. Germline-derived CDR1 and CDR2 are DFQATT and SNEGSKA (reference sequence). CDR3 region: CSAREANQPQHF.

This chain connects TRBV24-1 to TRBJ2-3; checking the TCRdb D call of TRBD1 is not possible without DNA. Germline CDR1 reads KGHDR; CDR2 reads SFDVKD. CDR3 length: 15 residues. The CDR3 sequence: CATSDPVRLVDTQYF.

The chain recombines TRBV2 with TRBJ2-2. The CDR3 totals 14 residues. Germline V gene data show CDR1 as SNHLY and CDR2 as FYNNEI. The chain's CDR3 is CASSEALNTGELFF.

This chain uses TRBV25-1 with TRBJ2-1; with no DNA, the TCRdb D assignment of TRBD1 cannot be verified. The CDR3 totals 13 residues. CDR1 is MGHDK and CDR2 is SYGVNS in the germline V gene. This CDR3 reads CASGGTTYNEQFF.

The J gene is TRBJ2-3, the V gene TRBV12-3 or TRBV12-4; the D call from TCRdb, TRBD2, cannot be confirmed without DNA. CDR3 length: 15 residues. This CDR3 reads CASSFWLAEADTQYF.

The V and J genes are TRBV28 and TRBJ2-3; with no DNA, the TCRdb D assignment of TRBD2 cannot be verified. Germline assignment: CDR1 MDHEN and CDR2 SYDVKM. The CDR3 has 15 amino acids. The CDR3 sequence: CASSSSRRGTDTQYF.

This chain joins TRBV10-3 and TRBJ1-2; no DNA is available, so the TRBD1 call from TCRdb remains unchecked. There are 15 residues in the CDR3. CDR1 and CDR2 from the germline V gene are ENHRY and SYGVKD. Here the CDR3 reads CAISDIRDTNYGYTF.

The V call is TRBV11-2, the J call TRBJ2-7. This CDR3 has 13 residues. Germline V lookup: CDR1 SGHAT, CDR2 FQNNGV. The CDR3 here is CASSFYRDYEQYF. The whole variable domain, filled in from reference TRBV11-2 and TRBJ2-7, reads EAGVAQSPRYKIIEKRQSVAFWCNPISGHATLYWYQQILGQGPKLLIQFQNNGVVDDSQLPKDRFSAERLKGVDSTLKIQPAKLEDSAVYLCASSFYRDYEQYFGPGTRLTVT.

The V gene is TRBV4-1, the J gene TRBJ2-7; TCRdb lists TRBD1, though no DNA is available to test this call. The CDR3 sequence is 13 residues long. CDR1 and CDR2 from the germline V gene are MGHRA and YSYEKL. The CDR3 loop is CASSQEPGTEQYF.

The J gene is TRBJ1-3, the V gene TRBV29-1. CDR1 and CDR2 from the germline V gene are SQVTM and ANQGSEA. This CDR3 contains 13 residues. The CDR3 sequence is CSAGSGSGNTIYF. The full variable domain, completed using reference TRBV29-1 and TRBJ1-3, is SAVISQKPSRDICQRGTSLTIQCQVDSQVTMMFWYRQQPGQSLTLIATANQGSEATYESGFVIDKFPISRPNLTFSTLTVSNMSPEDSSIYLCSAGSGSGNTIYFGEGSWLTVV.

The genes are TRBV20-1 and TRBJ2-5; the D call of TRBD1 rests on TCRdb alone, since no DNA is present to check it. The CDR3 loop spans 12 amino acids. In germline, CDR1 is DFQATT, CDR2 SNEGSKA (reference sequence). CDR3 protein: CSASGQGETQYF.

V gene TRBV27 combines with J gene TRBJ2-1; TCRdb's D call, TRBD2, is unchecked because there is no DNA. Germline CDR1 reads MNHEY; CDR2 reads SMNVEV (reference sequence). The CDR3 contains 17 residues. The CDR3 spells CASTPGGQRGIYNEQFF.

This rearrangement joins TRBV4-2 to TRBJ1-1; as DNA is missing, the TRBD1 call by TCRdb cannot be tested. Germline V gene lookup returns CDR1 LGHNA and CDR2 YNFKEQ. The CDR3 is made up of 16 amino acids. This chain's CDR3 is CASSQDPVGVGTEAFF.